This T cell receptor (beta chain) is drawn from a study of PD-1 and CTLA-4 blockade in melanoma. Trimming removed 0 bases from V and 1 base from J, with 15 bases in between. Germline values: CDR1 LNHDA, CDR2 SQIVND (reference sequence). CDR3 length equals 18 residues. Sequenced by immunoSEQ multiplex PCR; TCRdb stores in-frame clones only, minus some. The data contain tens of thousands of clones, 85% to 95% of them seen just once; the ten biggest clones take up 6.5% to 9.5%. Sequences were derived from CD8+ T cells from peripheral blood, sampled from a patient given anti-PD-1 treatment. The TCR was taken from a human donor with melanoma. V and J are TRBV19 and TRBJ2-2, with TRBD1 as a possible D gene (5 bases). The CDR3: CASSIEGALTQNTGELFF. The CDR3 nucleotides read TGTGCCAGTAGTATAGAAGGGGCCCTTACCCAGAACACCGGGGAGCTGTTTTTT. Together with reference TRBV19 and TRBJ2-2, the CDR3 gives the full variable domain: DGGITQSPKYLFRKEGQNVTLSCEQNLNHDAMYWYRQDPGQGLRLIYYSQIVNDFQKGDIAEGYSVSREKKESFPLTVTSAQKNPTAFYLCASSIEGALTQNTGELFFGEGSRLTVL.